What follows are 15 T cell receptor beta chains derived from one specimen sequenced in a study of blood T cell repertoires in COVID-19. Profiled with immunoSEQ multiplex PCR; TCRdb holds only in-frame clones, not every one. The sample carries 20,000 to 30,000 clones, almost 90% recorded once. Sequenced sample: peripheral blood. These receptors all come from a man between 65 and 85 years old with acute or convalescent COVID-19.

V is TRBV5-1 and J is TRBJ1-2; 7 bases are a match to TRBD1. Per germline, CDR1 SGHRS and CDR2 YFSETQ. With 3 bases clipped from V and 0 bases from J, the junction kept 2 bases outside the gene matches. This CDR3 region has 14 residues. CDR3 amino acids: CASSSDRANYGYTF. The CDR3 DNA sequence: TGCGCCAGCAGCTCAGACAGGGCTAACTATGGCTACACCTTC.

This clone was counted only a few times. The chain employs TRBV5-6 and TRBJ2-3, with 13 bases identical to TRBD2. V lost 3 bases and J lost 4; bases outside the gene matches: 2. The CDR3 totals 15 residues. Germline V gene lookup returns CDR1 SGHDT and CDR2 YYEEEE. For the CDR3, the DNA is TGTGCCAGCAGCTCTGGACTAGCGGGAGCAGATACGCAGTATTTT. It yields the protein CASSSGLAGADTQYF.

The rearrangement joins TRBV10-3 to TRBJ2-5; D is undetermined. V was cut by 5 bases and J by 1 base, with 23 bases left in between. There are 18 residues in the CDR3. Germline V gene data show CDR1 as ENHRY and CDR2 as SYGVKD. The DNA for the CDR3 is TGTGCCATCAGTCCTTTCGCGTCAGGAACCCGATCCCAAGAGACCCAGTACTTC. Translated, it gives CAISPFASGTRSQETQYF.

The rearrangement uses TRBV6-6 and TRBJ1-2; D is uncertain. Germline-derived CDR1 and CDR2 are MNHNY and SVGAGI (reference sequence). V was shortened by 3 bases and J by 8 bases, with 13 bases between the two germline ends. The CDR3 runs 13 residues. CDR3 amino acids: CASSYTLEPGYTF. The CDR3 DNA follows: TGTGCCAGCAGTTATACTTTGGAGCCCGGCTACACCTTC.

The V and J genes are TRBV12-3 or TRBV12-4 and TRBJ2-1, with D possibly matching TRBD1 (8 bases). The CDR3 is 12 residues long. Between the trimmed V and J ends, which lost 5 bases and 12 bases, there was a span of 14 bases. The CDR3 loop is CASSVGGTGQFF. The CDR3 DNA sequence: TGTGCCAGCAGTGTCGGGGGGACAGGGCAGTTCTTC.

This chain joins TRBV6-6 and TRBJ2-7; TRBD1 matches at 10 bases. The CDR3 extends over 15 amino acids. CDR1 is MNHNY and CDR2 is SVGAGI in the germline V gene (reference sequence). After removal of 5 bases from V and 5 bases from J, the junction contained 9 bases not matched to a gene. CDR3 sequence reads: CASSLRDRGLNEQYF. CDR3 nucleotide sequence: TGTGCCAGCAGTCTCCGGGACAGGGGTTTAAACGAGCAGTACTTC.

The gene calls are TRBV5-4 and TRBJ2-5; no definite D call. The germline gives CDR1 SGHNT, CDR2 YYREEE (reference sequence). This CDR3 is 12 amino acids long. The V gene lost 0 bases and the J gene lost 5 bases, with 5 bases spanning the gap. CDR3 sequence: CASSLEQETQYF. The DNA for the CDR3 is TGTGCCAGCAGCTTGGAACAGGAGACCCAGTACTTC.

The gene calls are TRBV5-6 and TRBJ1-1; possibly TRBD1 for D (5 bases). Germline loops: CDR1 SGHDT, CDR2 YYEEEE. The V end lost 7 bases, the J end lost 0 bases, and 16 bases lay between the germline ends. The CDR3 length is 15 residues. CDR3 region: CASSQIRVMNTEAFF. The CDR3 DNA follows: TGTGCCAGCTCCCAAATCAGGGTCATGAACACTGAAGCTTTCTTT. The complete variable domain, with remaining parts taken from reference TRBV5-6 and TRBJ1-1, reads DAGVTQSPTHLIKTRGQQVTLRCSPKSGHDTVSWYQQALGQGPQFIFQYYEEEERQRGNFPDRFSGHQFPNYSSELNVNALLLGDSALYLCASSQIRVMNTEAFFGQGTRLTVV.

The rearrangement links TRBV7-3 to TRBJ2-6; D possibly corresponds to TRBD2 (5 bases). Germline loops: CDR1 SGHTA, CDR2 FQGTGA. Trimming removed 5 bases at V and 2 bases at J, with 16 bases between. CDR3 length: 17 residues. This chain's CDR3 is CASSLPHSRAGANVLTF. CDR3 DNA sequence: TGTGCCAGCAGCCTCCCTCATTCGCGGGCTGGGGCCAACGTCCTGACTTTC.

As DNA, the CDR3 is TGCAGCGTTGTCGGACAGGGGGCCGCTGGGGCCAACGTCCTGACTTTC. Translated: CSVVGQGAAGANVLTF. The V gene is TRBV29-1, the J gene TRBJ2-6, with 11 bases identical to TRBD1. V trimming: 4 bases; J trimming: 2 bases; junction bases outside the gene matches: 4. In germline, CDR1 is SQVTM, CDR2 ANQGSEA. The CDR3 length is 16 residues.

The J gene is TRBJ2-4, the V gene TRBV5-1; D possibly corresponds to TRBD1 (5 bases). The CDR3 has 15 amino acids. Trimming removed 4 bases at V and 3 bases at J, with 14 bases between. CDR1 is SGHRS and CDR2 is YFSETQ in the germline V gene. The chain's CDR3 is CASSHLDTDKNIQYF. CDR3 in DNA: TGCGCCAGCAGCCACTTGGACACCGACAAAAACATTCAGTACTTC.

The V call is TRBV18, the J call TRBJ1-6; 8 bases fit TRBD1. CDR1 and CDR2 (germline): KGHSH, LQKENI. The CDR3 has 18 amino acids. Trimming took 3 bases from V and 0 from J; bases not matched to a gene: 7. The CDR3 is CASSPGTGLSSYNSPLHF. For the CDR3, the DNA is TGTGCCAGCTCACCCGGGACAGGACTGAGCTCCTATAATTCACCCCTCCACTTT.

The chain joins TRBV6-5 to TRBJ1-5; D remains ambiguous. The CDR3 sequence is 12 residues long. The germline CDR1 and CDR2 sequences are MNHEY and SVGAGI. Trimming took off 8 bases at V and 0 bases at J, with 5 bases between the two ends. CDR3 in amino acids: CASGRSNQPQHF. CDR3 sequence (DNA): TGTGCCAGCGGGCGTAGCAATCAGCCCCAGCATTTT.

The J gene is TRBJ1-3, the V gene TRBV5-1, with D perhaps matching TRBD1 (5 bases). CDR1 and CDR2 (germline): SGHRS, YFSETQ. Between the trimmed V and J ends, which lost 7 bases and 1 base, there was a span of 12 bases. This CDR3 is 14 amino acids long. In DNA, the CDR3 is TGCGCCAGCGCGCTAGGGGATTCTGGAAACACCATATATTTT. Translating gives CASALGDSGNTIYF. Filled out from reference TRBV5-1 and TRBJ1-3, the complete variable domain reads KAGVTQTPRYLIKTRGQQVTLSCSPISGHRSVSWYQQTPGQGLQFLFEYFSETQRNKGNFPGRFSGRQFSNSRSEMNVSTLELGDSALYLCASALGDSGNTIYFGEGSWLTVV.

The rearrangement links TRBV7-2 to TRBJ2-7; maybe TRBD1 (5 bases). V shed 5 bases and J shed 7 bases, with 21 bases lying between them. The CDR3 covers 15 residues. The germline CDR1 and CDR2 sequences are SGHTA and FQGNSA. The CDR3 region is CASSPGILLGGEQYF. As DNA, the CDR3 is TGTGCCAGCAGCCCAGGGATCCTCCTCGGTGGGGAGCAGTACTTC.